The clone carrying this T cell receptor beta chain has only a few counts. PCR involved 60 Vbeta and 13 Jbeta primers. The repertoire was sequenced with immunoSEQ multiplex PCR; TCRdb's copy has only in-frame clones and lacks some. The sample holds 100,000 to 150,000 clones, over 70% seen once. V lost 0 bases, J lost 8 bases, and 15 bases lay in between. This CDR3 is built from 15 residues. Per the germline V gene, CDR1 is SGHDT and CDR2 is YYEEEE. The data were taken from a study of cytomegalovirus exposure and HLA in healthy donors. The sequence derives from a woman in her forties or fifties in good health and CMV-seronegative. The chain is built from TRBV5-6 and TRBJ2-1; perhaps TRBD1 as D (6 bases). Sequencing was performed on PBMCs. DNA for the CDR3: TGTGCCAGCAGCTTGGGGACAGTCGGAATCCATGAGCAGTTCTTC. Encoded protein: CASSLGTVGIHEQFF. Together with reference TRBV5-6 and TRBJ2-1, the CDR3 gives the full variable domain: DAGVTQSPTHLIKTRGQQVTLRCSPKSGHDTVSWYQQALGQGPQFIFQYYEEEERQRGNFPDRFSGHQFPNYSSELNVNALLLGDSALYLCASSLGTVGIHEQFFGPGTRLTVL.